This T cell receptor beta chain was sequenced for a study of CD8 T cells in Susac syndrome. When the RNA was reverse transcribed, random hexamers were used with an input of roughly 0.5 to 1 ug. A single record per CDR3 protein comes from TCRdb applying MiXCR to the immunoSEQ multiplex PCR reads. The sample consists of approximately 230,000 distinct CDR3 sequences, 85% to 95% of them appearing once. Sequencing targeted TCR beta in T cells from blood (CD8+ and CD4+). Trimming shortened V by 2 bases and J by 3 bases, and 8 bases separated the two germline ends. The CDR3 covers 13 residues. CDR1 MNHEY and CDR2 SVGEGT come from the germline V gene.

The sequence derives from a human donor with multiple sclerosis. The J gene is TRBJ2-7, the V gene TRBV6-2 or TRBV6-3; D is unresolved. Input material: CD4+ T cells from PBMCs. The CDR3 is CASSYGEIYEQYF. The DNA for the CDR3 is TGTGCCAGCAGTTACGGTGAGATCTACGAGCAGTACTTC.